This T cell receptor beta chain stems from a study of cytomegalovirus exposure and HLA in healthy donors. The donors comprised healthy bone marrow donors. CDR1 is DFQATT and CDR2 is SNEGSKA in the germline V gene (reference sequence). The CDR3 totals 10 residues. V lost 5 bases to trimming and J lost 11 bases, with 10 bases between them. The PCR ran on 60 Vbeta and 13 Jbeta primers. TCRdb's table, derived via immunoSEQ multiplex PCR, lists solely in-frame clones and lacks some. Here the sample spans about 200,000 clones, 75% to 90% being singletons. The receptor's source is a woman aged 25-40 years in good health and CMV-seronegative. This chain links TRBV20-1 with TRBJ1-5; D ambiguous. Sequencing was done on a sample of PBMCs. The CDR3 loop reads CSAYSGTQHF. The DNA of the CDR3 is TGCAGTGCTTATTCGGGAACCCAGCATTTT.